One sample yielded the 20 T cell receptor beta chains listed below, sequenced in a study of shared clonotypes between healthy human individuals. Only in-frame clones appear in the TCRdb table, and some are missing; sequencing was by immunoSEQ multiplex PCR. In the table there are 550,000 to 600,000 clones, more than 95% of which are singletons. Selected positively for CCR7 and CD45RO-negative, naive CD8 cells excluded terminally differentiated effector memory CD45RA+ cells. The specimen sequenced was naive CD8+ T cells sorted from blood. Receptor source: a young man in good health.

This chain links TRBV27 with TRBJ2-7; 7 positions agree with TRBD2. Germline V gene data show CDR1 as MNHEY and CDR2 as SMNVEV (reference sequence). The J segment lost 2 bases and the V segment lost 5 bases, leaving 9 bases of the junction unmatched. The CDR3 has 15 residues. This CDR3 is CASSPFRGGPYEQYF. CDR3 coding DNA: TGTGCCAGCAGTCCCTTCCGCGGGGGTCCCTACGAGCAGTACTTC.

V and J are TRBV5-4 and TRBJ2-1; TRBD2 matches at 12 bases. The CDR3 spans 20 residues. From germline, CDR1 is SGHNT and CDR2 YYREEE (reference sequence). The ends lost 1 base at V and 3 bases at J; junction bases unmatched: 14. In nucleotides, the CDR3 is TGTGCCAGCAGCTTGCATGGACTAGCGGGACCGCCGGGGTACTACAATGAGCAGTTCTTC. This codes for CASSLHGLAGPPGYYNEQFF.

The V call is TRBV11-2, the J call TRBJ2-1; 7 nucleotides agree with TRBD1. V dropped 7 bases and J dropped 8; count of bases not matched to a gene: 5. Germline CDR1 reads SGHAT; CDR2 reads FQNNGV. CDR3 size: 12 residues. The CDR3 here is CASTLTGDEQFF. For the CDR3, the DNA is TGTGCCAGCACCCTTACAGGGGATGAGCAGTTCTTC.

The chain has TRBV7-2 and TRBJ1-1; D possibly corresponds to TRBD1 (5 bases). With 1 base removed from V and 1 base from J, the gap between germline ends came to 19 bases. Germline V gene lookup returns CDR1 SGHTA and CDR2 FQGNSA. The CDR3 is 18 residues long. Written as DNA, the CDR3 is TGTGCCAGCAGCTTAGTGAGGGGATGGGGCTCCGAGAACACTGAAGCTTTCTTT. Residues: CASSLVRGWGSENTEAFF.

The chain employs TRBV9 and TRBJ2-1, with a possible D match to TRBD2 (5 bases). The CDR3 spans 17 residues. V lost 4 bases and J lost 7, with 24 bases in between. Germline CDR1 and CDR2: SGDLS and YYNGEE. The CDR3 DNA is TGTGCCAGCAGCCCTGGGCTAGCCTTCGAGTTGGGGAATGAGCAGTTCTTC. Translation: CASSPGLAFELGNEQFF.

The gene calls are TRBV5-6 and TRBJ2-3; TRBD1 or TRBD2 may be the D gene (6 bases each). Germline values: CDR1 SGHDT, CDR2 YYEEEE. CDR3 length: 14 residues. Trimming removed 2 bases from V and 4 bases from J, with 11 bases in between. The chain's CDR3 is CASSFRGRSDTQYF. The CDR3, as DNA: TGTGCCAGCAGCTTCCGGGGGCGGTCAGATACGCAGTATTTT.

The chain employs TRBV13 and TRBJ2-1; the D call may be TRBD1 or TRBD2 (5 bases each). Between the trimmed V and J ends, which lost 0 bases and 3 bases, there was a span of 12 bases. The CDR3 is 16 residues long. Looked up from germline, CDR1 is PRHDT and CDR2 is FYEKMQ (reference sequence). CDR3 in DNA: TGTGCCAGCAGCTTAGGGCGGGCAGGGTACTACAATGAGCAGTTCTTC. Translation gives CASSLGRAGYYNEQFF.

The rearrangement links TRBV11-2 to TRBJ2-5; D gene unclear. This CDR3 is built from 14 residues. Trimming left V 0 bases short and J 3 bases short, with 8 bases between. Germline CDR1 reads SGHAT; CDR2 reads FQNNGV. CDR3 sequence: CASSLEVREETQYF. Written as DNA, the CDR3 is TGTGCCAGCAGCTTAGAAGTTAGGGAAGAGACCCAGTACTTC.

The chain couples TRBV30 to TRBJ2-7; 10 nucleotides line up with TRBD1. The ends lost 4 bases at V and 5 bases at J; junction bases unmatched: 8. The CDR3 runs 14 residues. Germline CDR1 GTSNPN, CDR2 SVGIG (reference sequence). CDR3 region: CAWTLTGGWNEQYF. The CDR3 DNA reads TGTGCCTGGACCCTGACAGGGGGCTGGAACGAGCAGTACTTC. Drawing the rest from reference TRBV30 and TRBJ2-7, the complete variable domain is SQTIHQWPATLVQPVGSPLSLECTVEGTSNPNLYWYRQAAGRGLQLLFYSVGIGQISSEVPQNLSASRPQDRQFILSSKKLLLSDSGFYLCAWTLTGGWNEQYFGPGTRLTVT.

V gene TRBV19 combines with J gene TRBJ2-1; D remains ambiguous. The CDR3 contains 13 residues. The germline V gene has CDR1 LNHDA and CDR2 SQIVND (reference sequence). V was cut by 6 bases and J by 1 base, with 7 bases left in between. Here the CDR3 reads CASSLGSYNEQFF. The CDR3 DNA is TGTGCCAGTAGCCTAGGTTCCTACAATGAGCAGTTCTTC.

The chain carries TRBV11-2 and TRBJ2-7; 11 bases are a match to TRBD2. Per germline, CDR1 SGHAT and CDR2 FQNNGV. The CDR3 has 15 residues. Trimming cost V 5 bases and J 2 bases; bases outside gene matches: 5. The chain's CDR3 is CASSPRTSGPYEQYF. The CDR3 nucleotides are TGTGCCAGCAGCCCCCGGACTAGCGGGCCCTACGAGCAGTACTTC.

To note about this clone: Other DNA sequences of this sample code for an identical CDR3. The chain is built from TRBV5-1 and TRBJ2-7; TRBD1 agrees at 7 bases. CDR3 size: 15 residues. After removal of 0 bases from V and 2 bases from J, the junction contained 5 bases not matched to a gene. Germline CDR1 SGHRS, CDR2 YFSETQ. CDR3 protein: CASSLGRDRAYEQYF. For the CDR3, the DNA is TGCGCCAGCAGCTTGGGCCGGGACAGAGCCTACGAGCAGTACTTC. Full variable domain (missing parts from reference TRBV5-1 and TRBJ2-7): KAGVTQTPRYLIKTRGQQVTLSCSPISGHRSVSWYQQTPGQGLQFLFEYFSETQRNKGNFPGRFSGRQFSNSRSEMNVSTLELGDSALYLCASSLGRDRAYEQYFGPGTRLTVT.

About this clone: The same CDR3 also results from other DNA sequences found in this sample. The rearrangement uses TRBV5-1 and TRBJ2-1, with 13 bases fitting TRBD2. V was clipped by 0 bases and J by 6 bases; unmatched bases: 0. Germline V gene data show CDR1 as SGHRS and CDR2 as YFSETQ. There are 15 residues in the CDR3. CDR3 DNA: TGCGCCAGCAGCTTGGGGACTAGCGGGAGCAATGAGCAGTTCTTC. Its translation is CASSLGTSGSNEQFF.

The V gene is TRBV7-8, the J gene TRBJ2-3; weak D call: TRBD2 (7 bases). V was pared by 1 base and J by 2 bases, with 16 bases between. The CDR3 is 17 residues long. Germline CDR1 is SGHVS and CDR2 is FQNEAQ. The CDR3 is CASSLEVWGGLTDTQYF. The CDR3, as DNA: TGTGCCAGCAGCTTAGAGGTTTGGGGGGGCCTCACAGATACGCAGTATTTT.

The rearrangement links TRBV27 to TRBJ2-2, with D unclear. In germline, CDR1 is MNHEY, CDR2 SMNVEV (reference sequence). CDR3 length: 15 amino acids. The germline V and J ends were trimmed by 7 bases and 3 bases, with 15 bases remaining between them. The CDR3 reads CASTARPLDTGELFF. The CDR3 region has the DNA TGTGCCAGCACGGCGAGGCCCCTCGACACCGGGGAGCTGTTTTTT.

J is TRBJ1-2 and V is TRBV6-5; 10 bases align to TRBD1. Germline V gene data show CDR1 as MNHEY and CDR2 as SVGAGI. This CDR3 has 13 amino acids. V was clipped by 5 bases and J by 4 bases; unmatched bases: 1. The DNA of the CDR3 is TGTGCCAGCAGTGGACAGGGGGTCTATGGCTACACCTTC. This translates into CASSGQGVYGYTF.

The chain joins TRBV18 to TRBJ2-2; D unclear. This CDR3 is built from 19 residues. V lost 4 bases to trimming and J lost 0 bases, with 21 bases between them. Germline CDR1 and CDR2: KGHSH and LQKENI. The CDR3 is CASSRTQFPNIANTGELFF. For the CDR3, the DNA is TGTGCCAGCTCACGCACCCAATTTCCCAACATCGCGAACACCGGGGAGCTGTTTTTT.

J is TRBJ2-7 and V is TRBV10-2; 9 nucleotides agree with TRBD1. Germline V lookup: CDR1 WSHSY, CDR2 SAAADI. Trimming at V came to 4 bases and at J to 2 bases, leaving 3 bases not matched to a gene. The CDR3 covers 14 residues. The CDR3 sequence: CASSGTGATYEQYF. The CDR3 DNA sequence: TGCGCCAGCAGTGGGACAGGGGCCACCTACGAGCAGTACTTC.

This sequence joins TRBV11-2 and TRBJ2-3; 10 positions match TRBD2. Germline assignment: CDR1 SGHAT and CDR2 FQNNGV. This CDR3 region has 18 residues. With 1 base clipped from V and 6 bases from J, the junction kept 13 bases outside the gene matches. The CDR3 loop reads CASSLGAGGPMEVDTQYF. As DNA, the CDR3 is TGTGCCAGCAGCTTAGGAGCGGGAGGGCCTATGGAGGTGGATACGCAGTATTTT.

This chain uses TRBV28 with TRBJ1-2, with no clear D. Germline lookup yields CDR1 MDHEN and CDR2 SYDVKM. The CDR3 consists of 14 residues. V was clipped by 6 bases and J by 5 bases, with 16 bases between them. This CDR3 reads CASSAVGSIYGYTF. The CDR3 bases are TGTGCCAGCAGCGCCGTAGGGTCGATTTATGGCTACACCTTC.